This T cell receptor (beta chain) emerged from a study of blood T cell repertoires in COVID-19. About the study: Both acute and convalescent COVID-19 samples were obtained from the United States, Italy and Spain.

Authors' methods: Amplifying reference gene primers gave estimates of nucleated cell counts. Generated by immunoSEQ multiplex PCR, the TCRdb table keeps only in-frame clones and is missing some. V and J calls plus clone size are reproduced from that table; the DNA served to infer D and trimming. The table lists around 32,000 clones, approximately 93% of them singletons. Sequenced input: peripheral blood. The TCR comes from a male donor with active COVID-19.

CDR3 residues: CASSLDSTSFGYTF. CDR3 nucleotide sequence: TGTGCCAGCAGCTTAGATAGTACCTCTTTCGGCTACACCTTC. The chain uses TRBV11-3 and TRBJ1-2; D unclear. Germline V gives CDR1 SGHNT, CDR2 YENEEA. This CDR3 has 14 residues. With 0 bases removed from V and 8 bases from J, the gap between germline ends came to 13 bases.